This T cell receptor beta chain was sequenced for a study of response to subunit inactivated influenza vaccine. The study's findings and limits: After each seasonal influenza vaccination, few new T cells are recruited, the authors suggested.

Comments on this clonotype: The antigen remains unidentified.

MiXCR, run by TCRdb on the RT-PCR reads, gives a single entry per CDR3 protein. Found here are about 480,000 distinct CDR3 sequences, 13% of them singletons; the top ten hold less than 15%. The CDR3 has 13 residues. V was clipped by 5 bases and J by 10 bases; unmatched bases: 12. The V gene's germline CDR1 is DFQATT and CDR2 SNEGSKA (reference sequence). This rearrangement joins TRBV20-1 to TRBJ2-7, with 9 bases aligning to TRBD2. The input for sequencing was PBMCs from blood, taken 35 to 45 days after vaccination. This clonotype was obtained from a man aged 50 or older who received an inactivated influenza vaccine. The CDR3 spells CSASPWREGQQYF. The CDR3 DNA sequence: TGCAGTGCTTCCCCCTGGCGGGAGGGCCAACAGTACTTC.